This TCR beta chain was recovered during a study of shared clonotypes between healthy human individuals. Germline loops: CDR1 LNHNV, CDR2 YYDKDF (reference sequence). The CDR3 is 16 amino acids. Trimming pared 1 base from V and 0 bases from J, leaving 10 bases between. Assay: immunoSEQ multiplex PCR; the TCRdb copy retains only in-frame clones and omits some. The sample includes 2,500,000 or so clones, around 94% of them seen just once. This clonotype was obtained from a man younger than 30 in good health. This sequence joins TRBV15 and TRBJ1-3; D uncertain. The material sequenced was naive CD4+ T cells sorted from blood. Subset specified: CD45RA+ positively selected. The CDR3 protein is CATSRVGGSSGNTIYF. The CDR3 DNA reads TGTGCCACCAGCAGAGTCGGCGGGAGCTCTGGAAACACCATATATTTT. Using reference TRBV15 and TRBJ1-3 for the parts outside the CDR3, the full variable domain is DAMVIQNPRYQVTQFGKPVTLSCSQTLNHNVMYWYQQKSSQAPKLLFHYYDKDFNNEADTPDNFQSRRPNTSFCFLDIRSPGLGDTAMYLCATSRVGGSSGNTIYFGEGSWLTVV.